Below, 15 T cell receptor beta chains from the same sample are listed, as sequenced in a study of T cells expressing NK-cell markers. Using the 5' RACE reads, TCRdb records one entry per CDR3 protein without DNA. Found here are 550,000 to 600,000 distinct CDR3 sequences; the top ten clones hold about 3.6%. The sequencing input was blood T cells: a sorted CD56 or NKG2C T cell subset, CD4+ or CD8+ T cells, or bulk PBMC T cells (not recorded which). The source is a man between 18 and 29 years old in good health.

This rearrangement joins TRBV6-1 to TRBJ1-5; TCRdb gives TRBD1 as the D gene, but with no DNA this cannot be confirmed. This CDR3 is 15 amino acids long. Germline lookup yields CDR1 MNHNS and CDR2 SASEGT. CDR3 protein: CASSPDPSGNQPQHF.

This chain uses TRBV18 with TRBJ2-3; absent DNA, TCRdb's TRBD2 call cannot be checked. In germline, CDR1 is KGHSH, CDR2 LQKENI. There are 16 residues in the CDR3. CDR3 loop: CASSLGTSGIEDTQYF.

The chain has TRBV27 and TRBJ2-1; the D call of TRBD2 rests on TCRdb alone, since no DNA is present to check it. The CDR3 is made up of 14 amino acids. The germline gives CDR1 MNHEY, CDR2 SMNVEV (reference sequence). The CDR3 sequence is CASSLSPSPNEQFF.

The gene calls are TRBV5-6 and TRBJ2-1; no DNA is available, so the TRBD2 call from TCRdb remains unchecked. Germline CDR1 is SGHDT and CDR2 is YYEEEE. CDR3 length: 12 residues. The CDR3 region is CASARGYNEQFF.

The chain employs TRBV5-1 and TRBJ1-1; lacking DNA, the TRBD1 call made by TCRdb goes unchecked. The germline V gene encodes CDR1 SGHRS and CDR2 YFSETQ. This CDR3 spans 15 amino acids. The CDR3 sequence: CASSPGTGGDTEAFF.

The V and J genes are TRBV11-2 and TRBJ2-1. The CDR3 covers 12 residues. Germline V gene sequence: CDR1 SGHAT, CDR2 FQNNGV. The CDR3 region is CASSLEAGGEFF.

The genes are TRBV12-3 or TRBV12-4 and TRBJ2-3; the TCRdb D gene call, TRBD2, has no DNA to confirm it. This CDR3 is 14 amino acids long. CDR3 in amino acids: CASSSGSFADTQYF.

The rearrangement links TRBV20-1 to TRBJ2-2; TCRdb picks TRBD2, but there is no DNA to check that call. This CDR3 region has 15 residues. Germline V gene sequence: CDR1 DFQATT, CDR2 SNEGSKA (reference sequence). This CDR3 is CSASRRDSNTGELFF.

The chain links TRBV9 to TRBJ1-2. The germline V gene encodes CDR1 SGDLS and CDR2 YYNGEE. The length of the CDR3 is 14 residues. CDR3 in amino acids: CASSVRYGNYGYTF.

The chain employs TRBV4-3 and TRBJ2-2; TCRdb gives TRBD2 as the D gene, but with no DNA this cannot be confirmed. Germline lookup yields CDR1 LGHNA and CDR2 YSLEER. The CDR3 is 15 residues long. The CDR3: CASSPGLSNTGELFF.

The J gene is TRBJ2-1, the V gene TRBV20-1; TCRdb names TRBD2, which stays unverified in the absence of DNA. The CDR3 sequence is 17 residues long. Germline V CDR1 and CDR2: DFQATT, SNEGSKA (reference sequence). The CDR3 sequence is CSAREGGSGPPDNEQFF.

The chain's CDR3 is CASSPGTGGGQPQHF. This rearrangement joins TRBV9 to TRBJ1-5; TCRdb calls TRBD1, which cannot be checked without DNA. This CDR3 region has 15 residues. Per germline, CDR1 SGDLS and CDR2 YYNGEE.

This sequence joins TRBV6-5 and TRBJ2-7; the TCRdb D gene call, TRBD2, has no DNA to confirm it. Germline V gives CDR1 MNHEY, CDR2 SVGAGI. The length of the CDR3 is 12 residues. The CDR3 reads CASGLGTYEQYF.

The chain is built from TRBV10-3 and TRBJ1-2; TCRdb's assignment of TRBD1 cannot be checked, as there is no DNA. The germline V gene encodes CDR1 ENHRY and CDR2 SYGVKD. CDR3 length: 12 residues. CDR3 amino acids: CAMTGGDYGYTF.

V usage is TRBV29-1 and J usage is TRBJ2-5; checking the TCRdb D call of TRBD1 is not possible without DNA. Germline V gene sequence: CDR1 SQVTM, CDR2 ANQGSEA. The CDR3 totals 13 residues. CDR3 residues: CSVGGRVSETQYF.